One sample yielded the 20 T cell receptor beta chains listed below, sequenced in a study of T cell responses to AZD1222 COVID-19 vaccine (dated by TCRdb to 2020 to 2022). Interpreted using the paper, the time point label stands for: baseline before first vaccination. The protocol used for the library was the immunoSEQ multiplex PCR assay. Not all clones reach the TCRdb copy of this immuneACCESS table, which keeps in-frame sequences only. Checked studies attribute under half of the gap to unresolved V genes and leave the rest unexplained. This sample gives 78,000 or so clones in total; 88% of them show up just once. Roughly 20% of the sample goes to the ten largest clones. Sequencing was performed on peripheral blood, taken on day 0 of AZD1222 vaccination. Source of these receptors: an adult in good health.

The chain links TRBV9 to TRBJ2-2, with 10 bases lining up with TRBD2. The germline CDR1 and CDR2 sequences are SGDLS and YYNGEE. CDR3 length equals 16 residues. Unmatched junction bases numbered 5, after V lost 3 bases and J lost 3 bases. The CDR3, as DNA: TGTGCCAGCAGCGGGAGCGGGGGGGACTACACCGGGGAGCTGTTTTTT. Translating gives CASSGSGGDYTGELFF.

The rearrangement links TRBV5-4 to TRBJ2-3; 10 positions match TRBD2. CDR3 size: 17 residues. Germline CDR1 SGHNT, CDR2 YYREEE (reference sequence). J was trimmed by 3 bases and V by 2 bases; bases with no gene match: 9. CDR3 nucleotides: TGTGCCAGCAGCTTTAAAGCGGGAGGGTCAGTGACAGATACGCAGTATTTT. It encodes CASSFKAGGSVTDTQYF.

The genes are TRBV27 and TRBJ1-1, with a possible D match to TRBD1 (6 bases). Germline values: CDR1 MNHEY, CDR2 SMNVEV (reference sequence). This CDR3 region has 16 residues. The ends were cut back, 5 bases at V and 1 base at J, with 17 bases in the middle. In DNA form, the CDR3 reads TGTGCCAGCAGTGCGCGGACAGCCCGCCGGAACACTGAAGCTTTCTTT. Residues: CASSARTARRNTEAFF.

This clone is labeled medium-sized. The chain joins TRBV7-9 to TRBJ1-2; a possible D gene is TRBD1 (6 bases). Germline lookup yields CDR1 SEHNR and CDR2 FQNEAQ (reference sequence). CDR3 length: 14 residues. Trimming left V 5 bases short and J 2 bases short, with 12 bases between. CDR3: CASSGGGLNYGYTF. In DNA form, the CDR3 reads TGTGCCAGCAGCGGAGGGGGTCTGAACTATGGCTACACCTTC.

This clone is medium-sized within its sample. The rearrangement joins TRBV30 to TRBJ2-3; D not certain. V was clipped by 0 bases and J by 4 bases, with 11 bases between them. Germline CDR1 reads GTSNPN; CDR2 reads SVGIG (reference sequence). The CDR3 has 14 amino acids. The CDR3 protein is CAWSVPGLSDTQYF. CDR3 nucleotide sequence: TGTGCCTGGAGTGTACCGGGTTTATCAGATACGCAGTATTTT.

The V call is TRBV7-8, the J call TRBJ2-2; D is ambiguous. The germline gives CDR1 SGHVS, CDR2 FQNEAQ. Trimming left V 2 bases short and J 5 bases short, with 12 bases between. The CDR3 is 15 residues long. The CDR3 region is CASSLFSSGTGELFF. CDR3 sequence (DNA): TGTGCCAGCAGCTTATTTTCGAGTGGGACCGGGGAGCTGTTTTTT.

In its sample, this clone was seen once. The chain combines TRBV28 with TRBJ2-7; 8 bases fit TRBD1. With V trimmed by 5 bases and J by 1 base, 4 bases remained unmatched. CDR1 is MDHEN, CDR2 SYDVKM, per germline. This CDR3 has 14 amino acids. For the CDR3, the DNA is TGTGCCAGCAGTCGGGACAGGAATTCCTACGAGCAGTACTTC. Its translation: CASSRDRNSYEQYF.

The genes are TRBV20-1 and TRBJ2-7; D call uncertain. Germline V gene data show CDR1 as DFQATT and CDR2 as SNEGSKA (reference sequence). This CDR3 spans 11 amino acids. Trimming removed 6 bases from V and 4 bases from J, with 10 bases in between. The CDR3 region has the DNA TGCAGTGCCCCGACTCTTTACGAGCAGTACTTC. This encodes CSAPTLYEQYF.

The chain joins TRBV3-1 (or the pseudogene TRBV3-2) to TRBJ1-1; TRBD1 matches 7 bases. With 5 bases clipped from V and 11 bases from J, the junction kept 11 bases outside the gene matches. Germline CDR1 LGHDT, CDR2 YNNKEL (reference sequence). The CDR3 length is 13 residues. The CDR3 sequence: CASSERDSPSAFF. The CDR3 DNA reads TGTGCCAGCAGCGAGCGGGACAGTCCTTCGGCTTTCTTT.

V gene TRBV14 combines with J gene TRBJ2-3; 7 bases are a match to TRBD1. Trimming removed 6 bases from V and 4 bases from J; junction bases left unmatched: 10. This CDR3 is built from 15 residues. Looked up from germline, CDR1 is SGHDN and CDR2 is FVKESK. CDR3 in amino acids: CASSLQGFYADTQYF. Here the CDR3 DNA reads TGTGCCAGCAGTCTACAGGGGTTTTATGCAGATACGCAGTATTTT.

In its sample, this clone was seen once. V usage is TRBV27 and J usage is TRBJ2-1; the D is unclear. V was clipped by 5 bases and J by 0 bases, with 11 bases between them. CDR3 size: 15 residues. In germline, CDR1 is MNHEY, CDR2 SMNVEV (reference sequence). The CDR3 DNA is TGTGCCAGCAGTCAAAGGGTCGACTCCTACAATGAGCAGTTCTTC. This gives the protein CASSQRVDSYNEQFF.

This chain connects TRBV14 to TRBJ1-2, with D unresolved. Germline-derived CDR1 and CDR2 are SGHDN and FVKESK. V was pared by 2 bases and J by 4 bases, with 11 bases between. This CDR3 is built from 14 residues. The DNA for the CDR3 is TGTGCCAGCAGCCAAAGTTCGGGTTCCTATGGCTACACCTTC. Amino acids: CASSQSSGSYGYTF.

The chain links TRBV10-2 to TRBJ2-2; tentatively, D is TRBD2 (6 bases). The germline V and J ends were trimmed by 6 bases and 8 bases, with 25 bases remaining between them. The CDR3 consists of 17 residues. Germline CDR1 WSHSY, CDR2 SAAADI. As DNA, the CDR3 is TGCGCCAGCAGGGAGGTGTATAGCGGTGTCGTGGGGGGGGAGCTGTTTTTT. Translating gives CASREVYSGVVGGELFF.

CDR3 nucleotide sequence: TGTGCCAGCAGTTCGGGACAGGCAATCGTAGGTTCAGATGGCTACACCTTC. Protein: CASSSGQAIVGSDGYTF. This chain connects TRBV28 to TRBJ1-2; TRBD1 matches 8 bases. The V and J ends lost 4 bases and 6 bases, in that order; junction bases with no gene match: 16. This CDR3 contains 17 residues. Germline V gene data show CDR1 as MDHEN and CDR2 as SYDVKM.

This rearrangement joins TRBV5-4 to TRBJ2-5; a weak D match, TRBD2 (5 bases). CDR1 and CDR2 from the germline V gene are SGHNT and YYREEE (reference sequence). The CDR3 extends over 14 amino acids. V lost 4 bases to trimming and J lost 5 bases, with 15 bases between them. Here the CDR3 reads CASSPELEAETQYF. The CDR3 DNA reads as TGTGCCAGCAGCCCCGAACTAGAGGCGGAGACCCAGTACTTC.

The J gene is TRBJ1-2, the V gene TRBV4-2; 7 bases match TRBD1. In germline, CDR1 is LGHNA, CDR2 YNFKEQ. The CDR3 is 17 amino acids. After removal of 0 bases from V and 6 bases from J, the junction contained 13 bases not matched to a gene. CDR3: CASSQEPTWTGGNGYTF. In DNA, the CDR3 is TGTGCCAGCAGCCAAGAACCAACGTGGACAGGAGGCAATGGCTACACCTTC.

This sequence joins TRBV6-5 and TRBJ2-5, with D maybe TRBD1 (5 bases). CDR1 is MNHEY, CDR2 SVGAGI, per germline. Trimming cost V 5 bases and J 5 bases, with 15 bases left between them. CDR3 length equals 14 residues. CDR3 residues: CASSLRQLEETQYF. The CDR3 DNA reads TGTGCCAGCAGTCTCCGACAGTTGGAGGAGACCCAGTACTTC.

The chain couples TRBV5-4 to TRBJ2-2; 7 bases align to TRBD2. Trimming took 2 bases from V and 5 from J; bases not matched to a gene: 6. This CDR3 comprises 15 residues. Per germline, CDR1 SGHNT and CDR2 YYREEE (reference sequence). The chain's CDR3 is CASSFELARTGELFF. DNA of the CDR3: TGTGCCAGCAGCTTTGAACTAGCGCGGACCGGGGAGCTGTTTTTT. The full variable domain, in which reference TRBV5-4 and TRBJ2-2 provide the parts outside the CDR3, is ETGVTQSPTHLIKTRGQQVTLRCSSQSGHNTVSWYQQALGQGPQFIFQYYREEENGRGNFPPRFSGLQFPNYSSELNVNALELDDSALYLCASSFELARTGELFFGEGSRLTVL.

The rearrangement links TRBV5-1 to TRBJ2-7; 7 bases agree with TRBD1. The CDR3 length is 14 residues. CDR1 SGHRS and CDR2 YFSETQ come from the germline V gene. J lost 2 bases, V lost 4 bases, and 6 bases had no gene match. CDR3 residues: CASSRQGPPYEQYF. The CDR3 DNA reads TGCGCCAGCAGCCGACAGGGACCCCCCTACGAGCAGTACTTC.

This rearrangement joins TRBV4-3 to TRBJ1-5; 7 bases agree with TRBD1. V lost 1 base to trimming and J lost 4 bases; unmatched junction nucleotides: 4. Germline CDR1 LGHNA, CDR2 YSLEER. CDR3 size: 15 residues. The CDR3 nucleotides are TGCGCCAGCAGCCAAGCTTACAGGGGAAATCAGCCCCAGCATTTT. Amino acids: CASSQAYRGNQPQHF.